A selection of T cell receptor beta chains follows, all from one sample in a study of T cell repertoires in cytomegalovirus infection. TCRdb recomputed calls from the reads with MiXCR, one row per CDR3 protein. The repertoire holds around 440,000 distinct CDR3 sequences, with roughly 12% as singletons. The source material was PBMCs. The receptor set was obtained from a human donor in good health (CMV status not recorded). Some clones in this sample may be carry-over from other donors' samples. CDR3s include the opening cysteine and the closing phenylalanine or tryptophan. D genes are given only for firm matches. A row's size may be missing; if present it is once, few, many or a size class.

>TRBV6-1|many|NA|TRBJ1-2
TGTGCCAGCATCCAGGGGAATGGCTACACCTTC
CASIQGNGYTF
>TRBV19|NA|NA|TRBJ2-1
TGTGCCAGTAGGACCAGGTACAATGAGCAGTTCTTC
CASRTRYNEQFF
>TRBV5-1|few|NA|TRBJ1-1
TGCGCCAGCAGCTTGGAGGCGGGGGGTGAAGCTTTCTTT
CASSLEAGGEAFF
>TRBV7-6|many|TRBD2|TRBJ2-5
TGTGCCAGCAGCTTACGAGCGGGAACGCGGGGGAGCCAAGAGACCCAGTACTTC
CASSLRAGTRGSQETQYF
>TRBV10-3|many|NA|TRBJ1-2
TGTGCCATCAGTGAGGCACCTAACTATGGCTACACCTTC
CAISEAPNYGYTF
>TRBV6-4|NA|NA|TRBJ2-3
TGTGCCAGCAGTGAGTCAGGGATCCCCACAGATACGCAGTATTTT
CASSESGIPTDTQYF
>TRBV10-3|NA|NA|TRBJ2-7
TGTGCCATCAGCGCCTCCTCCTACGAGCAGTACTTC
CAISASSYEQYF
>TRBV4-1|many|NA|TRBJ1-1
TGCGCCAGCAGCCAAATTGGGCGGCAGCGGAACACTGAAGCTTTCTTT
CASSQIGRQRNTEAFF
>TRBV30|many|TRBD1|TRBJ1-5
TGTGCCTGGAGTGTGGACAGGGATCAGCCCCAGCATTTT
CAWSVDRDQPQHF
>TRBV2|few|NA|TRBJ2-7
TGTGCCAGCAAGGGTGAGCAGTACTTC
CASKGEQYF
>TRBV10-3|many|NA|TRBJ2-1
TGTGCCATCAGTGAGTTTTTACTACGGGAGACAGGTAATGAGCAGTTCTTC
CAISEFLLRETGNEQFF
>TRBV20-1|NA|NA|TRBJ2-1
TGCAGTGCTAGAGACCAGCGCGGCTCCTACAATGAGCAGTTCTTC
CSARDQRGSYNEQFF
>TRBV27|NA|NA|TRBJ1-1
TGTGCCAGTCAAGAGAGGGTAATCACTGAAGCTTTCTTT
CASQERVITEAFF
>TRBV5-5|many|NA|TRBJ2-1
TGTGCCAGCGGGGAGTCCTACAATGAGCAGTTCTTC
CASGESYNEQFF
>TRBV3-1|few|TRBD1|TRBJ1-1
TGTGCCAGCAGCCAAGTATATGAACAGGGGGCATTGGGCACTGAAGCTTTCTTT
CASSQVYEQGALGTEAFF
>TRBV20-1|many|TRBD2|TRBJ2-1
TGCAGCCAACTAGCGGGAGGGAGTTGGGAGCAGTTCTTC
CSQLAGGSWEQFF
>TRBV27|many|NA|TRBJ1-1
TGTGCCAGCAGTAGGGGGGGCCCGGGGACTGAAGCTTTCTTT
CASSRGGPGTEAFF
>TRBV11-2|NA|NA|TRBJ1-1
TGTGCCAGCAGCTTAGAGGGGGCACAGGACACTGAAGCTTTCTTT
CASSLEGAQDTEAFF
>TRBV6-5|few|NA|TRBJ2-7
TGTGCCAGCAGTACGACCACGACAGGTTCGGGAGAGCAGTACTTC
CASSTTTTGSGEQYF
>TRBV20-1|few|NA|TRBJ1-2
TGCAGTGCTAGAGGAGGGGCGAGTAACTATGGCTACACCTTC
CSARGGASNYGYTF
>TRBV29-1|many|TRBD2|TRBJ2-1
TGCAGCGTTGAAGTCCCCGAAGCGGGGGTCATGAGCTCCTACAATGAGCAGTTCTTC
CSVEVPEAGVMSSYNEQFF
>TRBV28|many|TRBD2|TRBJ2-1
TGTGCCAGCAGTCCCTGGGGGACTAGCGCCTACAATGAGCAGTTCTTC
CASSPWGTSAYNEQFF
>TRBV7-3|many|TRBD2|TRBJ2-1
TGTGCCAGCAGCTTGACTAGCGGGGACAACAATGAGCAGTTCTTC
CASSLTSGDNNEQFF
>TRBV11-2|many|NA|TRBJ2-6
TGTGCCAGCAGCTTAGATCGGGGGTTTAGCTCTGGGGCCAACGTCCTGACTTTC
CASSLDRGFSSGANVLTF
>TRBV29-1|many|TRBD2|TRBJ2-4
TGCAGCGTAGGAGGCGGGGGGACCCTAGCCAAAAACATTCAGTACTTC
CSVGGGGTLAKNIQYF
>TRBV6-5|many|TRBD1|TRBJ1-3
TGTGCCAGCAGAGGAGACAGGGGCTCTGGAAACACCATATATTTT
CASRGDRGSGNTIYF
>TRBV9|NA|TRBD2|TRBJ2-5
TGTGCCAGCAGCCCGACCTTCGGGACTAGCGGGAAGGAGACCCAGTACTTC
CASSPTFGTSGKETQYF
>TRBV20-1|few|NA|TRBJ1-2
TGCAGTGCTAGACCCTCTGCGGGGGGCCATGGCTACACCTTC
CSARPSAGGHGYTF
>TRBV5-5|NA|NA|TRBJ2-2
TGTGCCAGCAGCTTAATCGGGGCGAACACCGGGGAGCTGTTTTTT
CASSLIGANTGELFF
>TRBV15|few|NA|TRBJ1-3
TGTGCCACGGCCTTTGGGCCTTACTCTGGAAACACCATATATTTT
CATAFGPYSGNTIYF
>TRBV28|many|NA|TRBJ2-2
TGTGCCAGCAGTAAACTCGTTTCCAGCGGGGAGCTGTTTTTT
CASSKLVSSGELFF
>TRBV19|many|NA|TRBJ2-3
TGTGCCAGTAGTGGGTGGGGGGGGCCAGATACGCAGTATTTT
CASSGWGGPDTQYF